This T cell receptor (beta chain) derives from a study of shared clonotypes between healthy human individuals. Sorted-subset replicate PCR reactions were performed with 200 ng DNA, corresponding to tens of thousands of T cell genomes. TCRdb's table, derived via immunoSEQ multiplex PCR, lists solely in-frame clones and lacks some. The sample carries about 380,000 clones, 96% recorded once. Comments on this clone: Its antigen is as yet unknown.

Broader study findings: Sorted-subset sequencing, rarefaction showed, was incomplete despite large depth. It was observed that about 5% of naive CD4 clonotypes were shared across a few donors.

The sequenced sample consisted of memory CD8+ T cells sorted from blood. Specified subset: CD45RO+ cells pooled with CCR7-negative TemRA cells. This receptor was obtained from a man aged 30-40 years in good health.

CDR3 DNA sequence: TGTGCCAGCAGACCTACAGGGAAGGGGGAAAACATTCAGTACTTC. Translated: CASRPTGKGENIQYF. The chain carries TRBV7-9 and TRBJ2-4; possibly TRBD1 for D (6 bases). The V and J ends lost 6 bases and 5 bases respectively, with 17 bases between them. Germline V gene lookup returns CDR1 SEHNR and CDR2 FQNEAQ (reference sequence). The CDR3 has 15 residues.